The clone carrying this T cell receptor beta chain was detected a few times. The isolated RNA, all of it, was reverse transcribed, so expressed TCRB transcripts were what got sequenced. TCRdb's table, derived via immunoSEQ multiplex PCR, lists solely in-frame clones and lacks some. The data contain under 950,000 clones, about a sixth of them singletons. This sample was taken from a study of beta chain features in type 1 diabetes. The CDR3 totals 15 residues. The germline CDR1 and CDR2 sequences are SEHNR and FQNEAQ (reference sequence). V was clipped by 2 bases and J by 4 bases; unmatched bases: 5. This chain links TRBV7-9 with TRBJ2-1; 7 bases are shared with TRBD2. The source of this sequence is a woman between 18 and 29 years old in good health. The sample consisted of naive CD4+ T cells from blood. This CDR3 is CASSLRGSNYNEQFF. In nucleotides, the CDR3 is TGTGCCAGCAGCTTACGCGGGAGTAATTACAATGAGCAGTTCTTC.